The present TCR beta chain was sequenced within a study of cytotoxic CD8 clonotypes in ibrutinib-treated CLL. Study background: Sequencing produced an average of around 260,000 productive templates and approximately 90,000 productive rearrangements per sample.

Measured with immunoSEQ multiplex PCR; TCRdb has only the in-frame clones, and not every one. The sample includes some 150,000 clones, about 80% of them seen just once. Notes on the study in general: Clonality, elevated at ibrutinib response, dropped back toward baseline at progression. Contraction or stability on treatment characterized the public clonotypes, which were uncommon. Clonality (at baseline) was higher than in age-matched healthy donors and tracked circulating CD8+ T-cell counts.

The V segment lost 4 bases and the J segment 3 bases; nucleotides outside the gene matches: 6. This CDR3 has 14 residues. From germline, CDR1 is SGHNT and CDR2 YYREEE (reference sequence). Details on this clone: Its target is unknown.

The source is a human donor with chronic lymphocytic leukemia. The chain recombines TRBV5-4 with TRBJ2-7; 8 bases are shared with TRBD1. Sequences were derived from PBMCs, sampled after 12 months of ibrutinib treatment. The CDR3: CASSIDRGFYEQYF. The CDR3 DNA is TGTGCCAGCAGCATTGACAGGGGCTTCTACGAGCAGTACTTC.